One and the same sample provided the 28 T cell receptor beta chains below, sequenced in a study of blood T cells in healthy people across ages. Combining a sample-barcoded 5' primer with a J-beta primer mix, a second PCR ran for about 6 to 12 cycles. Each CDR3 protein is one row after TCRdb ran MiXCR on the 5' RACE reads. The sample has 1.4 million or so distinct CDR3 sequences; around 40% are singletons. Sequenced input: blood. The receptor source for this set is a woman between 18 and 29 years old in good health.

A few counts support this clonotype. The rearrangement joins TRBV29-1 to TRBJ2-7; D is uncertain. The V gene lost 4 bases and the J gene lost 2 bases, with 9 bases spanning the gap. CDR1 SQVTM and CDR2 ANQGSEA come from the germline V gene. This CDR3 is 12 amino acids long. CDR3 residues: CSVGEGPYEQYF. The CDR3 DNA reads as TGCAGCGTTGGGGAAGGGCCCTACGAGCAGTACTTC.

This chain uses TRBV13 with TRBJ1-6; TRBD1 is a possible D gene (6 bases). Germline lookup yields CDR1 PRHDT and CDR2 FYEKMQ (reference sequence). The CDR3 covers 17 residues. V was cut by 0 bases and J by 14 bases, with 23 bases left in between. The CDR3 region has the DNA TGTGCCAGCAGCTTAGGAAGAGGCGGAGGGGGTAGTGGAGCCCTCCACTTT. It codes for CASSLGRGGGGSGALHF.

This clonotype was picked up a small number of times. The chain has TRBV6-6 and TRBJ2-7; D could derive from TRBD1 or TRBD2 (5 bases each). V was cut by 4 bases and J by 7 bases, with 14 bases left in between. Germline-derived CDR1 and CDR2 are MNHNY and SVGAGI (reference sequence). CDR3 length equals 13 residues. CDR3 region: CASSLGPPDEQYF. The CDR3 bases are TGTGCCAGCAGTTTGGGACCCCCTGATGAGCAGTACTTC.

The V gene is TRBV18, the J gene TRBJ2-1; D is unresolved. The J call may be wrong; the DNA end is better matched by TRBJ2-7. This CDR3 has 15 amino acids. From germline, CDR1 is KGHSH and CDR2 LQKENI. CDR3 in amino acids: CASSPSHDSYNEQYF. The CDR3, as DNA: TGTGCCAGCTCACCTTCTCACGACTCCTACAATGAGCAGTACTTC.

There are a few counts of this clonotype. V gene TRBV7-3 combines with J gene TRBJ2-1; D might be TRBD1 (5 bases). The CDR3 spans 12 residues. Germline loops: CDR1 SGHTA, CDR2 FQGTGA. Trimming pared 2 bases from V and 9 bases from J, leaving 8 bases between. For the CDR3, the DNA is TGTGCCAGCAGCTTAGGGGCTTCTGAGCAGTTCTTC. Its protein is CASSLGASEQFF. Complete variable domain (other parts from reference TRBV7-3 and TRBJ2-1): GAGVSQTPSNKVTEKGKYVELRCDPISGHTALYWYRQSLGQGPEFLIYFQGTGAADDSGLPNDRFFAVRPEGSVSTLKIQRTERGDSAVYLCASSLGASEQFFGPGTRLTVL.

This rearrangement joins TRBV7-9 to TRBJ2-4; no clear D. V shed 1 base and J shed 0 bases, with 10 bases lying between them. CDR1 and CDR2 (germline): SEHNR, FQNEAQ (reference sequence). CDR3 length equals 16 residues. Here the CDR3 DNA reads TGTGCCAGCAGCTTAGAAGGGCCCCTAGCCAAAAACATTCAGTACTTC. Its translation is CASSLEGPLAKNIQYF.

This clonotype appeared a few times. The chain joins TRBV4-1 to TRBJ1-4; the D gene is possibly TRBD1 (6 bases). Between the trimmed V and J ends, which lost 4 bases and 4 bases, there was a span of 13 bases. This CDR3 has 15 residues. Germline CDR1 and CDR2: MGHRA and YSYEKL. The CDR3 sequence is CASSRDRNSNEKLFF. The CDR3 nucleotides are TGCGCCAGCAGCCGCGACAGGAACAGTAATGAAAAACTGTTTTTT.

This clonotype turned up a few times. The CDR3 reads CSADRSSYEQYF. The CDR3 DNA reads TGCAGTGCTGACAGGAGCTCCTACGAGCAGTACTTC. V and J are TRBV20-1 and TRBJ2-7, with D tentatively TRBD1 (6 bases). The CDR3 consists of 12 residues. Trimming stripped 5 bases from V and 0 bases from J, with 8 bases between. The germline CDR1 and CDR2 sequences are DFQATT and SNEGSKA (reference sequence).

There are a few counts of this clonotype. V gene TRBV5-6 combines with J gene TRBJ2-7; TRBD1 is a possible D gene (6 bases). The CDR3 extends over 15 amino acids. Per germline, CDR1 SGHDT and CDR2 YYEEEE. V was shortened by 4 bases and J by 7 bases, with 21 bases between the two germline ends. Here the CDR3 DNA reads TGTGCCAGCAGCCCCAGACAGGCAGGGTTCAATGAGCAGTACTTC. This sequence encodes CASSPRQAGFNEQYF. The full variable domain, rest sourced from reference TRBV5-6 and TRBJ2-7, is DAGVTQSPTHLIKTRGQQVTLRCSPKSGHDTVSWYQQALGQGPQFIFQYYEEEERQRGNFPDRFSGHQFPNYSSELNVNALLLGDSALYLCASSPRQAGFNEQYFGPGTRLTVT.

A remark on this clonotype: This may come from a read error, since a much larger clone is one base off. The chain links TRBV20-1 to TRBJ2-1; the D gene is possibly TRBD2 (5 bases). The CDR3 extends over 15 amino acids. In germline, CDR1 is DFQATT, CDR2 SNEGSKA (reference sequence). This CDR3 is CSAPDYSSSYNKQFF. In DNA, the CDR3 is TGCAGTGCACCTGACTACTCGAGCTCCTACAATAAGCAGTTCTTC.

The V gene is TRBV12-3 or TRBV12-4, the J gene TRBJ2-4, with D maybe TRBD2 (5 bases). Trimming shortened V by 6 bases and J by 8 bases, and 11 bases separated the two germline ends. The CDR3 consists of 12 residues. The CDR3 coding sequence is TGTGCCAGCAGGGGCGCGGGTCACATTCAGTACTTC. Its translation: CASRGAGHIQYF.

The J gene is TRBJ2-4, the V gene TRBV12-3 or TRBV12-4; D is possibly TRBD2 (6 bases). The CDR3 contains 13 residues. V was trimmed by 6 bases and J by 8 bases, leaving 14 bases between them. The CDR3 sequence: CASSAGEVDIQYF. DNA of the CDR3: TGTGCCAGCAGCGCCGGGGAGGTCGACATTCAGTACTTC.

The chain couples TRBV4-2 to TRBJ2-3; D remains ambiguous. V shed 0 bases and J shed 0 bases, with 10 bases lying between them. The germline V gene encodes CDR1 LGHNA and CDR2 YNFKEQ. CDR3 size: 16 residues. The CDR3 DNA reads TGTGCCAGCAGCCAAGAAGGATCAGCTAGCACAGATACGCAGTATTTT. Translating it yields CASSQEGSASTDTQYF.

Worth noting for this clonotype: At one of its ends the junction is not consistent with the germline gene, which may arise from a read error. V and J are TRBV20-1 and TRBJ2-5; 7 bases are shared with TRBD2. The germline CDR1 and CDR2 sequences are DFQATT and SNEGSKA (reference sequence). This CDR3 spans 14 amino acids. The DNA of the CDR3 is TGCAGTGCCAGAGTCCGCGGGGGAATTGAGACCCAGTACTTC. It specifies CSARVRGGIETQYF.

This clonotype was seen a few times. The J gene is TRBJ2-6, the V gene TRBV6-5, with D possibly matching TRBD1 (6 bases). CDR3 length: 15 residues. V was cut by 5 bases and J by 1 base, with 9 bases left in between. Germline loops: CDR1 MNHEY, CDR2 SVGAGI. The CDR3 sequence: CASSPGVSGANVLTF. CDR3 sequence (DNA): TGTGCCAGCAGTCCAGGGGTTTCTGGGGCCAACGTCCTGACTTTC.

This clonotype was found a few times. V gene TRBV5-1 combines with J gene TRBJ2-1, with 10 nucleotides matching TRBD2. This CDR3 region has 15 residues. The junction had 4 bases not matched to a gene; V was cut back by 2 bases and J by 5 bases. Germline V gives CDR1 SGHRS, CDR2 YFSETQ. The CDR3 DNA is TGCGCCAGCAGCTTCAGCGGGAGGGCGAACAATGAGCAGTTCTTC. It translates to CASSFSGRANNEQFF.

There are a few counts of this clonotype. The rearrangement links TRBV29-1 to TRBJ2-1; D is ambiguous. The CDR3 contains 13 residues. Trimming stripped 0 bases from V and 4 bases from J, with 7 bases between. Per the germline V gene, CDR1 is SQVTM and CDR2 is ANQGSEA. The chain's CDR3 is CSVEEGVYNEQFF. The CDR3 DNA is TGCAGCGTTGAAGAAGGTGTTTACAATGAGCAGTTCTTC.

The chain uses TRBV6-4 and TRBJ2-1; a weak D match, TRBD1 (7 bases). Germline values: CDR1 MRHNA, CDR2 SNTAGT. Trimming pared 2 bases from V and 6 bases from J, leaving 17 bases between. The CDR3 consists of 16 residues. DNA of the CDR3: TGTGCCAGCAGTGACCGAATGGCAGGGGGGTTCAATGAGCAGTTCTTC. Translation: CASSDRMAGGFNEQFF.

This sequence joins TRBV7-9 and TRBJ2-1; TRBD1 agrees at 11 bases. This CDR3 region has 18 residues. Germline lookup yields CDR1 SEHNR and CDR2 FQNEAQ (reference sequence). J was trimmed by 3 bases and V by 6 bases; bases with no gene match: 13. This chain's CDR3 is CASRRHVLGQGDYNEQFF. The CDR3 DNA reads TGTGCCAGCAGACGACACGTACTGGGACAGGGGGACTACAATGAGCAGTTCTTC. The full variable domain, in which reference TRBV7-9 and TRBJ2-1 provide the parts outside the CDR3, is DTGVSQNPRHKITKRGQNVTFRCDPISEHNRLYWYRQTLGQGPEFLTYFQNEAQLEKSRLLSDRFSAERPKGSFSTLEIQRTEQGDSAMYLCASRRHVLGQGDYNEQFFGPGTRLTVL.

The chain has TRBV4-1 and TRBJ2-1, with D unclear. Germline V gives CDR1 MGHRA, CDR2 YSYEKL. Trimming took off 1 base at V and 0 bases at J, with 10 bases between the two ends. The CDR3 covers 16 residues. DNA of the CDR3: TGCGCCAGCAGCCAAGCCCGACTGCCCTCCTACAATGAGCAGTTCTTC. Encoded protein: CASSQARLPSYNEQFF.

The CDR3 spells CASSQDLKRYTF. The DNA for the CDR3 is TGCGCCAGCAGCCAAGATTTGAAGCGCTACACCTTC. The chain carries TRBV4-1 and TRBJ1-2; D is uncertain. Trimming removed 0 bases from V and 9 bases from J, with 8 bases in between. The CDR3 length is 12 residues. Germline loops: CDR1 MGHRA, CDR2 YSYEKL.

This clonotype was counted a few times. This chain uses TRBV5-5 with TRBJ2-1, with 8 bases matching TRBD2. Losses at the gene ends were 4 bases for V and 8 bases for J; bases not matched to a gene: 11. Per the germline V gene, CDR1 is SGHKS and CDR2 is YYEKEE (reference sequence). The CDR3 contains 15 residues. CDR3 residues: CASSPGLVEGYEQFF. The CDR3 DNA follows: TGTGCCAGCAGCCCGGGACTAGTCGAAGGGTATGAGCAGTTCTTC.

V and J are TRBV9 and TRBJ2-1; 11 bases agree with TRBD1. The DNA end is a closer match to TRBJ2-7, so the J assignment may be wrong. This CDR3 spans 17 amino acids. The germline V gene encodes CDR1 SGDLS and CDR2 YYNGEE. The CDR3 region is CASSVARTGGTYNEQYF. CDR3 DNA sequence: TGTGCCAGCAGCGTAGCTAGGACAGGGGGCACCTACAATGAGCAGTACTTC.

The V gene is TRBV7-2, the J gene TRBJ2-7; TRBD1 agrees at 8 bases. Looked up from germline, CDR1 is SGHTA and CDR2 is FQGNSA. The V and J ends lost 5 bases and 4 bases, in that order; junction bases with no gene match: 10. The CDR3 runs to 15 residues. The CDR3 loop is CASSRQTGQAYEQYF. CDR3 bases: TGTGCCAGCAGCCGTCAAACGGGACAGGCATACGAGCAGTACTTC.

The gene calls are TRBV7-9 and TRBJ2-1; D may match TRBD1 or TRBD2 (5 bases each). The CDR3 extends over 20 amino acids. Trimming left V 3 bases short and J 4 bases short, with 28 bases between. From germline, CDR1 is SEHNR and CDR2 FQNEAQ (reference sequence). Written as DNA, the CDR3 is TGTGCCAGCAGCTTTAGTATTGACCGGGTAGTCAAGGGACCATACAATGAGCAGTTCTTC. The encoded protein is CASSFSIDRVVKGPYNEQFF.

This clonotype turned up a few times. The chain carries TRBV7-9 and TRBJ2-7; D remains ambiguous. CDR1 is SEHNR, CDR2 FQNEAQ, per germline (reference sequence). With 2 bases removed from V and 9 bases from J, the gap between germline ends came to 14 bases. The CDR3 sequence is 13 residues long. The CDR3 DNA reads TGTGCCAGCAGCTTACGCGGTGAATGGGTGCAGTACTTC. Residues: CASSLRGEWVQYF.

The chain combines TRBV4-3 with TRBJ2-7; 13 bases are shared with TRBD2. The J segment lost 3 bases and the V segment lost 3 bases, leaving 11 bases of the junction unmatched. Germline values: CDR1 LGHNA, CDR2 YSLEER. This CDR3 comprises 18 residues. CDR3 bases: TGCGCCAGCAGCCAGGCACGACTAGCGGGAGGTCTCTACTACGAGCAGTACTTC. Translating gives CASSQARLAGGLYYEQYF.

This clonotype showed up just a few times. V usage is TRBV29-1 and J usage is TRBJ1-6; the D is unclear. The CDR3 consists of 11 residues. CDR1 is SQVTM and CDR2 is ANQGSEA in the germline V gene. Trimming removed 6 bases at V and 8 bases at J, with 8 bases between. Here the CDR3 DNA reads TGCAGCGTCGGGGAATATTCACCCCTCCACTTT. The encoded protein is CSVGEYSPLHF.